The 11 T cell receptor beta chains listed next were all sequenced from one sample in a study of shared clonotypes between healthy human individuals. Data came from immunoSEQ multiplex PCR; TCRdb stores just in-frame clones and leaves some out. The profile shows 950,000 to 1,100,000 clones, about 84% of them singletons. The source material was memory CD4+ T cells from PBMCs. Subset here: CD45RA-negative fraction. Receptors were obtained from a young man in good health. Some clones in this sample may be carry-over from other donors' samples.

The chain is built from TRBV5-1 and TRBJ2-7; possible D gene TRBD1, 5 bases. This CDR3 comprises 15 residues. Deletions cut 4 bases from V and 0 bases from J, with 14 bases between. Germline V CDR1 and CDR2: SGHRS, YFSETQ. The CDR3 bases are TGCGCCAGCAGCGCAGCAGGGTGGGCCTCCTACGAGCAGTACTTC. Translated, it gives CASSAAGWASYEQYF. The whole variable domain, remainder taken from reference TRBV5-1 and TRBJ2-7, is KAGVTQTPRYLIKTRGQQVTLSCSPISGHRSVSWYQQTPGQGLQFLFEYFSETQRNKGNFPGRFSGRQFSNSRSEMNVSTLELGDSALYLCASSAAGWASYEQYFGPGTRLTVT.

As DNA, the CDR3 is TGTGCCAGCAGTTTATCCCTCGCATTAGCCACCGGGGAGCTGTTTTTT. Translation gives CASSLSLALATGELFF. The genes are TRBV27 and TRBJ2-2, with D uncertain. Germline values: CDR1 MNHEY, CDR2 SMNVEV (reference sequence). V was trimmed by 0 bases and J by 4 bases, leaving 12 bases between them. The CDR3 has 16 residues.

This chain uses TRBV6-6 with TRBJ2-1; D is possibly TRBD2 (5 bases). With 10 bases removed from V and 4 bases from J, the gap between germline ends came to 20 bases. Germline CDR1 and CDR2: MNHNY and SVGAGI (reference sequence). The CDR3 covers 15 residues. The CDR3 reads CATRTEALSYNEQFF. The CDR3 DNA is TGTGCCACCCGCACGGAGGCTCTCTCTTACAATGAGCAGTTCTTC.

The J gene is TRBJ1-2, the V gene TRBV7-9; D call uncertain. With 1 base removed from V and 4 bases from J, the gap between germline ends came to 19 bases. Germline V lookup: CDR1 SEHNR, CDR2 FQNEAQ (reference sequence). The CDR3 covers 17 residues. CDR3 nucleotides: TGTGCCAGCAGCTTAGTTTTCCGGGAGGGAGATGGCTATGGCTACACCTTC. It encodes CASSLVFREGDGYGYTF.

The V gene is TRBV29-1, the J gene TRBJ1-1, with D maybe TRBD1 (6 bases). Germline CDR1 and CDR2: SQVTM and ANQGSEA. Trimming pared 7 bases from V and 1 base from J, leaving 10 bases between. CDR3 length equals 12 residues. The DNA of the CDR3 is TGCAGCGCGGGGGGCCGGAACACTGAAGCTTTCTTT. Encoded protein: CSAGGRNTEAFF. Full variable domain (rest looked up from reference TRBV29-1 and TRBJ1-1): SAVISQKPSRDICQRGTSLTIQCQVDSQVTMMFWYRQQPGQSLTLIATANQGSEATYESGFVIDKFPISRPNLTFSTLTVSNMSPEDSSIYLCSAGGRNTEAFFGQGTRLTVV.

V is TRBV5-1 and J is TRBJ2-2; D is ambiguous. Trimming pared 0 bases from V and 6 bases from J, leaving 18 bases between. Germline-derived CDR1 and CDR2 are SGHRS and YFSETQ. The CDR3 contains 17 residues. DNA for the CDR3: TGCGCCAGCAGCTTGGGAATTAGCACCCTAAAGGCCGGGGAGCTGTTTTTT. Protein product: CASSLGISTLKAGELFF.

The chain links TRBV19 to TRBJ1-2; D perhaps matches TRBD1 (6 bases). Germline CDR1 reads LNHDA; CDR2 reads SQIVND (reference sequence). CDR3 size: 18 residues. Trimming removed 5 bases from V and 7 bases from J, with 29 bases in between. The CDR3 sequence is CASSPRKGQSPPSSGYTF. CDR3 bases: TGTGCCAGTAGTCCGAGAAAAGGACAGTCCCCGCCTTCGTCTGGCTACACCTTC.

The J gene is TRBJ2-1, the V gene TRBV4-2; 11 bases are a match to TRBD2. Per germline, CDR1 LGHNA and CDR2 YNFKEQ. The CDR3 totals 17 residues. Unmatched junction bases numbered 9, after V lost 2 bases and J lost 6 bases. CDR3 in amino acids: CASSQIGLAGGSNEQFF. The CDR3 nucleotides are TGTGCCAGCAGCCAAATTGGGCTAGCGGGAGGATCCAATGAGCAGTTCTTC.

V usage is TRBV6-1 and J usage is TRBJ1-6, with D maybe TRBD1 (6 bases). V shed 7 bases and J shed 10 bases, with 14 bases lying between them. Germline CDR1 MNHNS, CDR2 SASEGT. CDR3 length: 13 amino acids. CDR3 amino acids: CASTNGGPSPLHF. The CDR3 DNA reads TGTGCCAGCACCAATGGGGGGCCCTCACCCCTCCACTTT.

The V gene is TRBV30, the J gene TRBJ1-5, with 8 bases fitting TRBD1. The CDR3 is 15 residues long. V lost 5 bases and J lost 7; bases outside the gene matches: 13. CDR1 is GTSNPN, CDR2 SVGIG, per germline (reference sequence). CDR3 DNA sequence: TGTGCCTGGGGCGCAACAGGGGGGGGTAAACAGCCCCAGCATTTT. Amino acid sequence: CAWGATGGGKQPQHF.

The J gene is TRBJ2-3, the V gene TRBV11-2; TRBD2 agrees at 16 bases. The junction had 11 bases not matched to a gene; V was cut back by 4 bases and J by 4 bases. From germline, CDR1 is SGHAT and CDR2 FQNNGV. The CDR3 extends over 19 amino acids. CDR3 sequence (DNA): TGTGCCAGCAGCTGGGGACTAGCGGGAGGGTGGCGGGGTCCAGATACGCAGTATTTT. Encoded protein: CASSWGLAGGWRGPDTQYF.